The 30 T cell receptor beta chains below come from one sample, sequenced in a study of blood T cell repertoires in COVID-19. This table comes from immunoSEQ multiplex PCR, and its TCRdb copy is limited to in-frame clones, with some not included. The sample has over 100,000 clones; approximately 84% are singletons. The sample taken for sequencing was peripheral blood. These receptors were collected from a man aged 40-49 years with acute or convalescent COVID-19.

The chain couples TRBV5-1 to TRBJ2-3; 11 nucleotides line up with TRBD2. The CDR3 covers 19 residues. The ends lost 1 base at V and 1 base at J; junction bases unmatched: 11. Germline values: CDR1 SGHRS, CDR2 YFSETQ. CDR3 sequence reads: CASSLLGTSGPRGTDTQYF. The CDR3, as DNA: TGCGCCAGCAGCTTGCTGGGGACTAGCGGACCGCGGGGCACAGATACGCAGTATTTT.

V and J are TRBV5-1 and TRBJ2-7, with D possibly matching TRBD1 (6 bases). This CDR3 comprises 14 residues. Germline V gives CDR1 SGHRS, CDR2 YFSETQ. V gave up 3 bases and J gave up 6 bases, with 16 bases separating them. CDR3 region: CASSSSETGLEQYF. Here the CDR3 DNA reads TGCGCCAGCAGCTCGTCCGAGACAGGCCTCGAGCAGTACTTC.

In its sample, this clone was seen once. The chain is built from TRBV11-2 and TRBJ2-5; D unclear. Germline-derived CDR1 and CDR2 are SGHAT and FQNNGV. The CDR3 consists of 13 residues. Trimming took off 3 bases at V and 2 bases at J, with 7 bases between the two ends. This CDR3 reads CASSFLQQETQYF. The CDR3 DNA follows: TGTGCCAGCAGCTTTTTACAGCAAGAGACCCAGTACTTC.

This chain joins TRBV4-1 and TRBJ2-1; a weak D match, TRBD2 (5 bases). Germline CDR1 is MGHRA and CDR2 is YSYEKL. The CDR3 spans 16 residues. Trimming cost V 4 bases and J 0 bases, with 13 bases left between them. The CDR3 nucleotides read TGCGCCAGCAGCCGGAGAGGGCAGAACTCCTACAATGAGCAGTTCTTC. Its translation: CASSRRGQNSYNEQFF.

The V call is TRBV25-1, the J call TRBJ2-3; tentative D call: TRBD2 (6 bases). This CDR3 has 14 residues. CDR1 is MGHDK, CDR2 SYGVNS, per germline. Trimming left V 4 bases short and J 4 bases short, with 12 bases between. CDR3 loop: CASSVVGGADTQYF. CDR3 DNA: TGTGCCAGCAGTGTAGTTGGAGGGGCAGATACGCAGTATTTT.

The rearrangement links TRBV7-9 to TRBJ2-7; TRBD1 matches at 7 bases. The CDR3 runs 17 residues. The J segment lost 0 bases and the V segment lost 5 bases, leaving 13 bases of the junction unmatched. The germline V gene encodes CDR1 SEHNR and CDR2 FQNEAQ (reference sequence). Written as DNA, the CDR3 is TGTGCCAGCAGCCCCATCCATTTGACAGGGTCCTCCTACGAGCAGTACTTC. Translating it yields CASSPIHLTGSSYEQYF.

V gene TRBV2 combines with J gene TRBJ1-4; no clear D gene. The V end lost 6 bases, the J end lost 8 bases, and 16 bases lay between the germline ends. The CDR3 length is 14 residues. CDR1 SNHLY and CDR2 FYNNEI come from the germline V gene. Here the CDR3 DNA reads TGTGCCAGCAGAAGAACCTCCAGCGACGAAAAACTGTTTTTT. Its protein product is CASRRTSSDEKLFF.

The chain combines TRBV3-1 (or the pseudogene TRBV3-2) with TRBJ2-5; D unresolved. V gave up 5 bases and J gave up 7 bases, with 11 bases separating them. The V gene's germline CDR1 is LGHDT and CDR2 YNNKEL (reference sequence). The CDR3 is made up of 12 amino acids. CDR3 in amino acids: CASSLRRRTQYF. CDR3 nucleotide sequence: TGTGCCAGCAGCTTACGCCGTAGGACCCAGTACTTC.

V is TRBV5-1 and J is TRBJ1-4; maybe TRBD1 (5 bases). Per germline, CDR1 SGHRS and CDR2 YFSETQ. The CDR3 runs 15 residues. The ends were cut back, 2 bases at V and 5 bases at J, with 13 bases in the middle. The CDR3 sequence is CASSFSGTLNEKLFF. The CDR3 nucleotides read TGCGCCAGCAGCTTCTCCGGGACTTTAAATGAAAAACTGTTTTTT.

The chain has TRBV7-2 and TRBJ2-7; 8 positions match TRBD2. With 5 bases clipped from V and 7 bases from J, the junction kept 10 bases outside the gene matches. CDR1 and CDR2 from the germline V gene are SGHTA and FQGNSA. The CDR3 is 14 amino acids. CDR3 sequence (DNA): TGTGCCAGCAGCCCTGCGGGAGGCTACGGGGAGCAGTACTTC. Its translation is CASSPAGGYGEQYF.

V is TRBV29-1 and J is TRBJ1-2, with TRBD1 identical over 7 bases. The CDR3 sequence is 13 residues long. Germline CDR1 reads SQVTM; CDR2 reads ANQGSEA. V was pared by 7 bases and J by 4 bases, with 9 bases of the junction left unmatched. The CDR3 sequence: CSAQVGGTYGYTF. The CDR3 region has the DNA TGCAGCGCCCAGGTAGGGGGCACCTATGGCTACACCTTC. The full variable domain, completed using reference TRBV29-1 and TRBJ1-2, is SAVISQKPSRDICQRGTSLTIQCQVDSQVTMMFWYRQQPGQSLTLIATANQGSEATYESGFVIDKFPISRPNLTFSTLTVSNMSPEDSSIYLCSAQVGGTYGYTFGSGTRLTVV.

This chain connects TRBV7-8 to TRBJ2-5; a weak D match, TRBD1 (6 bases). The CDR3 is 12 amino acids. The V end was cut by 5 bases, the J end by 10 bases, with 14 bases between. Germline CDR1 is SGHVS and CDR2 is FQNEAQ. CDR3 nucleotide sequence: TGTGCCAGCAGCCGAAGGACAGAATACCAGTACTTC. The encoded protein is CASSRRTEYQYF.

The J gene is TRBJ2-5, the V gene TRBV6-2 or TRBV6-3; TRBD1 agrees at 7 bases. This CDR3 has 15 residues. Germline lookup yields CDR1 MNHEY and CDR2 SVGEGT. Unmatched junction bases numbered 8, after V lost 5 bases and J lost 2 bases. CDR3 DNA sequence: TGTGCCAGCAGTACGGACAGGAGGTCACAAGAGACCCAGTACTTC. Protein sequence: CASSTDRRSQETQYF.

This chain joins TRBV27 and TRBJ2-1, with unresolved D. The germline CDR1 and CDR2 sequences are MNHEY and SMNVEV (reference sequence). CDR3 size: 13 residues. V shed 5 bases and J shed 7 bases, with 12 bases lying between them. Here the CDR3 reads CASSPTFWNEQFF. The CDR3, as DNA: TGTGCCAGCAGTCCTACCTTCTGGAATGAGCAGTTCTTC.

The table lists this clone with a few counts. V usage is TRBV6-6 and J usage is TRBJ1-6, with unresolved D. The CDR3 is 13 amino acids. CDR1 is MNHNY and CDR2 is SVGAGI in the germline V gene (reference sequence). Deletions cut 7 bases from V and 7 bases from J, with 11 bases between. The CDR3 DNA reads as TGTGCCAGCACCGCCGTTCGGAATTCACCCCTCCACTTT. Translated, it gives CASTAVRNSPLHF.

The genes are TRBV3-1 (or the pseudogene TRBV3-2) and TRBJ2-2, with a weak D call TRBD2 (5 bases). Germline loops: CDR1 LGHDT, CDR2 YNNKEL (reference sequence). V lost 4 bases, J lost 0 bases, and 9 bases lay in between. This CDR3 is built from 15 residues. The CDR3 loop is CASSPSGPNTGELFF. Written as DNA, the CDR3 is TGTGCCAGCAGCCCAAGCGGCCCGAACACCGGGGAGCTGTTTTTT.

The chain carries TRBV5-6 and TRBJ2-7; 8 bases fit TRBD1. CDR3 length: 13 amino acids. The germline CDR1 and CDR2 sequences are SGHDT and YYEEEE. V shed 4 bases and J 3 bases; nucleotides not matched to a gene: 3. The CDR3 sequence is CASSRDRYYEQYF. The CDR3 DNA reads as TGTGCCAGCAGCAGGGACAGGTACTACGAGCAGTACTTC.

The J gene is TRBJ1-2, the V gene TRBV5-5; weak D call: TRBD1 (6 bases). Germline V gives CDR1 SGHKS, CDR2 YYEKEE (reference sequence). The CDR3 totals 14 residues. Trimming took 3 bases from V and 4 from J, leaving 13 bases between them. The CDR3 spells CASSSSRDTYGYTF. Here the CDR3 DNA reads TGTGCCAGCAGCTCTTCCCGGGACACCTATGGCTACACCTTC.

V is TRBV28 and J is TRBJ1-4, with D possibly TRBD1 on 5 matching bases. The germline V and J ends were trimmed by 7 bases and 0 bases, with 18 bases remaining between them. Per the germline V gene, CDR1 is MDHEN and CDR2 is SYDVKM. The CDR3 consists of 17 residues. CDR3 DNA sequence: TGTGCCAGCACCCCCCCTGACAGCCTAGCAACTAATGAAAAACTGTTTTTT. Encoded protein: CASTPPDSLATNEKLFF.

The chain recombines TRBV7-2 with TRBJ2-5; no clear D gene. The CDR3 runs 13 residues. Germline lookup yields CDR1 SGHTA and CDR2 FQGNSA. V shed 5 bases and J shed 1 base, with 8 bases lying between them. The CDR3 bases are TGTGCCAGCAGCGAAGTGGCCCAAGAGACCCAGTACTTC. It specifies CASSEVAQETQYF. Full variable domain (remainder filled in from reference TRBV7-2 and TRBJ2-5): GAGVSQSPSNKVTEKGKDVELRCDPISGHTALYWYRQSLGQGLEFLIYFQGNSAPDKSGLPSDRFSAERTGGSVSTLTIQRTQQEDSAVYLCASSEVAQETQYFGPGTRLLVL.

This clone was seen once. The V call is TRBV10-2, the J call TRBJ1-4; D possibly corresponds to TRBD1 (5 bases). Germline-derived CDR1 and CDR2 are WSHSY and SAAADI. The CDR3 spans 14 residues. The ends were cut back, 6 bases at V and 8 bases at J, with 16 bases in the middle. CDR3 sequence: CASRKGREGEKLFF. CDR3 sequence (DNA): TGCGCCAGCAGGAAGGGCAGGGAGGGGGAAAAACTGTTTTTT.

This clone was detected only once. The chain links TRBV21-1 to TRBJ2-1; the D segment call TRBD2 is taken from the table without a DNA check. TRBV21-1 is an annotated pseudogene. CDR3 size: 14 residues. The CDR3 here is CASSKSGGWYEQFF. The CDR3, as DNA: TGTGCCAGCAGCAAGAGCGGAGGGTGGTATGAGCAGTTCTTC.

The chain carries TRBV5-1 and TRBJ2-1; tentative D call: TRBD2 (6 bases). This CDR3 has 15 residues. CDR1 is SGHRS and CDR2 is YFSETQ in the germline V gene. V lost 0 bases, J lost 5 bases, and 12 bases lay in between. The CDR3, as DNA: TGCGCCAGCAGCTTGGGAGGACTACGGAACAATGAGCAGTTCTTC. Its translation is CASSLGGLRNNEQFF.

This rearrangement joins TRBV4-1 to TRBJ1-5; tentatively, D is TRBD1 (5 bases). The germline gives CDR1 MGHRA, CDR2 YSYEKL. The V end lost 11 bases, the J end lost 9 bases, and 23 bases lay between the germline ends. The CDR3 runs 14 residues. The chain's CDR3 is CASRPWGDLGPQHF. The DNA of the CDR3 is TGCGCCTCCCGCCCATGGGGGGATTTAGGGCCCCAGCATTTT.

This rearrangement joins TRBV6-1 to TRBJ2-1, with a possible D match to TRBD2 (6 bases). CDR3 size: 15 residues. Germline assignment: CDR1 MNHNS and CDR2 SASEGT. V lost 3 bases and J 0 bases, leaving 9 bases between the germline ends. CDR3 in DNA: TGTGCCAGCAGTGAGATCGGGGGCTCCTACAATGAGCAGTTCTTC. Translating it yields CASSEIGGSYNEQFF.

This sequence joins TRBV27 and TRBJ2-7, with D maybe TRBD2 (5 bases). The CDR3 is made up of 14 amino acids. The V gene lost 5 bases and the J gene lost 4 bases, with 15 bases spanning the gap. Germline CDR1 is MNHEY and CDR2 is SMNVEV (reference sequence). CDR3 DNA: TGTGCCAGCAGTACTAGTCGATTCAATTACGAGCAGTACTTC. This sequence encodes CASSTSRFNYEQYF.

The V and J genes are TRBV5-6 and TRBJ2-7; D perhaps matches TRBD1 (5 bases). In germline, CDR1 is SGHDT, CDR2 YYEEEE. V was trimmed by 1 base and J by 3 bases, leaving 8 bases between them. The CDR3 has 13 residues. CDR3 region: CASSLLQGYEQYF. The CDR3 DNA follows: TGTGCCAGCAGCTTGCTTCAGGGCTACGAGCAGTACTTC. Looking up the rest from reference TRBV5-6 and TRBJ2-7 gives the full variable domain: DAGVTQSPTHLIKTRGQQVTLRCSPKSGHDTVSWYQQALGQGPQFIFQYYEEEERQRGNFPDRFSGHQFPNYSSELNVNALLLGDSALYLCASSLLQGYEQYFGPGTRLTVT.

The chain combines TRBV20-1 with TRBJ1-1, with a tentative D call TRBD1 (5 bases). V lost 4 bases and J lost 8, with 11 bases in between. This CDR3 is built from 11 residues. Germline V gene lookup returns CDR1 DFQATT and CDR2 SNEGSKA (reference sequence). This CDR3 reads CSAKGFGEAFF. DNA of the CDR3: TGCAGTGCTAAGGGGTTCGGGGAAGCTTTCTTT.

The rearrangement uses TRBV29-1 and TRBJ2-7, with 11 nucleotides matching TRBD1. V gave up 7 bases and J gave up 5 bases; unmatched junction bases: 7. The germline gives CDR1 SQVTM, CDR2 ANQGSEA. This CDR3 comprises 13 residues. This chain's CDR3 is CSGTGGAGHEQYF. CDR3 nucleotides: TGCAGCGGGACAGGGGGCGCGGGGCACGAGCAGTACTTC.

The CDR3 reads CASNSLSREGPETQYF. In DNA, the CDR3 is TGTGCCAGCAACTCCCTGTCGCGGGAGGGACCAGAGACCCAGTACTTC. The chain couples TRBV11-1 to TRBJ2-5; 9 bases agree with TRBD2. Germline V gene sequence: CDR1 SGHAT, CDR2 FQDESV (reference sequence). This CDR3 comprises 16 residues. V was clipped by 7 bases and J by 4 bases; unmatched bases: 13.